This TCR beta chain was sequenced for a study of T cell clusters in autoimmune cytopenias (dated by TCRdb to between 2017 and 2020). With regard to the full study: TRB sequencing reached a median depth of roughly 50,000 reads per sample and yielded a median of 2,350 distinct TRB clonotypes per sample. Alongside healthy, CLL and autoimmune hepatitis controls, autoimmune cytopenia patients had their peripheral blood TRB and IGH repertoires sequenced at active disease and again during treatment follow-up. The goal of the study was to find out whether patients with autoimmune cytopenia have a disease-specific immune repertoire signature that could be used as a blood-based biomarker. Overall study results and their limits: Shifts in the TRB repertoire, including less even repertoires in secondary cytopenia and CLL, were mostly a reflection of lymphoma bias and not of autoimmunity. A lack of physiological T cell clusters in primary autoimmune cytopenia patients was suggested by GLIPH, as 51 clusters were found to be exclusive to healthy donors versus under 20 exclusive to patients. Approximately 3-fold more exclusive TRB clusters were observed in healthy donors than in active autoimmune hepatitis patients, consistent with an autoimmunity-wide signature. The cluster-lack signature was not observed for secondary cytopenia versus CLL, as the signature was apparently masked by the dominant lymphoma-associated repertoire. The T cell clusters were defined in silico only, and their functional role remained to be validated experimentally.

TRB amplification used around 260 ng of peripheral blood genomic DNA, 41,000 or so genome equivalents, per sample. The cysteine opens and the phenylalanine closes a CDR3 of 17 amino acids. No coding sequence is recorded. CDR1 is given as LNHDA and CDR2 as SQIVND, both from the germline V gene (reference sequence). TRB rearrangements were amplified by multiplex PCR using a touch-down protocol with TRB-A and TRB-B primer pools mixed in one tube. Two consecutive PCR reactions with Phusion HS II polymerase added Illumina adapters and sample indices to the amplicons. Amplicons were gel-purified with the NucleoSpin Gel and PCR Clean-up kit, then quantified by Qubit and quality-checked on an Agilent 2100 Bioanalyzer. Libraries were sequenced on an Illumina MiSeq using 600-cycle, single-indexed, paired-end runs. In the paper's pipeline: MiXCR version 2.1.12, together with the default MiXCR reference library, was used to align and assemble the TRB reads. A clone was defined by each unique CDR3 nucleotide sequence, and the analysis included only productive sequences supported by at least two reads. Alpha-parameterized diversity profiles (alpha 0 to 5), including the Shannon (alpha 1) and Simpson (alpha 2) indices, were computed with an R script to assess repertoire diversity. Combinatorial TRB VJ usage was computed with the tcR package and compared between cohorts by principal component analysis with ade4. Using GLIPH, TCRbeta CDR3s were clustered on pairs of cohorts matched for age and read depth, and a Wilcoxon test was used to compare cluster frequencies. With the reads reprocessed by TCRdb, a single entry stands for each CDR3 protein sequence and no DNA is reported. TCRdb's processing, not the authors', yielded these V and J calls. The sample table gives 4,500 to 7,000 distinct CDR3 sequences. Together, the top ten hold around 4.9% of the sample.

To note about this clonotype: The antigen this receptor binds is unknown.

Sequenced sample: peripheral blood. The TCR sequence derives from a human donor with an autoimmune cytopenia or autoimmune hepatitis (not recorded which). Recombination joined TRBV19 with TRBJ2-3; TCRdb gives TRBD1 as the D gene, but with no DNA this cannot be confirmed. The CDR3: CASCTSAGDRVGDTQYF.